This TCR beta chain is from a study of shared clonotypes between healthy human individuals. Background on the study: Per-donor plates numbered three CD4 naive, three CD4 memory, two CD8 naive and one CD8 memory. General observations from the study: Naive subsets tended to show greater estimated richness than memory subsets. A handful of donors showed sharing of 4.5% to 5% of naive CD4 clonotypes.

Germline CDR1 reads MNHNY; CDR2 reads SVGAGI (reference sequence). After removal of 4 bases from V and 2 bases from J, the junction contained 5 bases not matched to a gene. This CDR3 comprises 14 residues. Every subset had its genomic DNA shared out evenly among several immunoSEQ plates. Repertoires were generated with immunoSEQ multiplex PCR, while TCRdb's copy carries only in-frame clones and drops some. The sample includes some 2,500,000 clones, about nine tenths seen only once; the top ten take around 0.38%. Regarding this clone: What it binds is not known.

This chain connects TRBV6-6 to TRBJ2-7; the match to TRBD1 covers 7 bases. The sample taken for sequencing was naive CD4+ T cells from PBMCs. Subset here: CD45RA+ positively selected. This receptor was taken from a man aged 18 to 30 in good health. Some clones in this sample may be carry-over from other donors' samples. The chain's CDR3 is CASSFRDSTYEQYF. CDR3 bases: TGTGCCAGCAGTTTCCGGGACAGTACCTACGAGCAGTACTTC.